This T cell receptor (beta chain) comes out of a study of shared clonotypes between healthy human individuals (dated by TCRdb to 2020 to 2022). The study in broad terms: A couple of women and a few men aged 18 to 49 years were included in the cohort. To estimate repertoire size and how much clonotypes are shared between individuals, the study performed deep sequencing of blood TCR repertoires from roughly five healthy adults. For each donor, three plates each were used for CD4 naive and CD4 memory, two plates were used for CD8 naive, and one plate was used for CD8 memory. Leukapheresis yielded between about 0.85 and 10 billion PBMCs per donor. Different laboratories and diverse techniques were used to prepare libraries and sequence TCR repertoires, to increase sequencing depth and limit assay-specific biases.

The donors were healthy, HIV-negative adults who had no recently reported acute infections or vaccinations. Only Caucasian adults living in Nashville, Tennessee, USA were represented among the donors. CD4+ T cells were enriched through magnetic negative selection, after which naive cells were positively selected on CD45RA and the remaining negative fraction served as the memory subset. After blood collection by leukapheresis, PBMCs were isolated using Ficoll-Histopaque density gradient centrifugation and then cryopreserved in the vapor phase of liquid nitrogen. Purity and quantity of every magnetically sorted T cell population were checked by analytical flow cytometry. Genomic DNA was isolated from each sorted fraction and quantified by UV absorbance on a Nanodrop 2000c. In the case of this clone: This receptor's antigen is unknown. Base qualities are not provided; no much larger clone lies one nucleotide away.

The paper as a whole reports these results and caveats: The genetic and exposure-history diversity represented was limited by the small number of donors. Rarefaction of sorted-subset datasets indicated incomplete sequencing despite the large sequencing depth. Only blood was sampled, and tissue TCR repertoires likely differ from those in blood. About 5% of naive CD4, roughly 3.6% of naive CD8, roughly 2.4% of memory CD4, and around 0.4% of memory CD8 clonotypes were shared across several donors. Higher generation probabilities were observed for clonotypes shared by all four sorted-subset donors than for non-shared clonotypes. Pairwise subsampling indicated that sequencing depth was expected to affect the degree of clonotype sharing among donors. Estimated clonotype richness was generally larger for naive than for memory subsets.

At the junction V is shortened by 4 bases and J by 3 bases; bases outside the gene matches: 6. The CDR3 contains 14 residues, cysteine and phenylalanine counted. Only CDR3 DNA is held: 42 bases, read in frame from base 1. CDR1 and CDR2, looked up from the germline V gene (reference sequence), are SGHNT and YYREEE. TCR CDR3 regions were amplified from genomic DNA by multiplex PCR using the deep immunoSEQ assay. Genomic DNA extracted from each cell subset was distributed evenly over all wells of several immunoSEQ 96-well plates, and each plate served as one replicate. For sorted subsets, about 200 ng genomic DNA, equal to approximately 30,000 T cell genomes, was loaded into each replicate PCR. Purified libraries were quantified with a Qubit 3.0 fluorometer, sized on a Bioanalyzer 2100, and re-quantified with the KAPA Library Quantification kit. A separate single-read 150-cycle Illumina NextSeq 550 flow cell was used to sequence each immunoSEQ 96-well plate. Per the original workflow: Because only junctional sequences without quality scores were contained in the immunoSEQ output, filtering matching that applied to full-length reads could not be performed. Sequences were annotated with PyIR, a Python wrapper for IgBLAST v1.9, and V/J genes and CDR3 were assigned using IMGT germline references. Reads were removed for weak V/J assignments (E-value above 1e-6), missing CDR3, stop codons, out-of-frame junctions, or ambiguous translated residues. V3J clonotypes were defined as sequences sharing an identical inferred V gene, J gene, and CDR3 amino acid sequence. To compute the percentage overlap between repertoires, the number of shared unique clonotypes was divided by the size of the smaller repertoire. Richness of each repertoire was evaluated using RTK rarefaction, the Chao1 estimator, and Recon v2.1 estimates of unobserved clonotypes. Generation probabilities were computed with OLGA for all TCRbeta clonotypes obtained by the gDNA method from a few donors. TCRdb provides this immuneACCESS table in a form limited to in-frame rearrangements. Some clones are lacking; in checked studies, under half of them reflect an unresolved V gene, and why the rest are absent is not known. D and trimming were read from the DNA, whereas the V and J calls and clone size are those reported in that table. Counted in this sample were about 1.5 million clones; 95% to 99% of them appeared once. Around 0.47% of the sample rests with the top ten.

Recombination joined TRBV5-4 with TRBJ1-1; TRBD1 fits 7 bases in the junction. Sequenced sample: naive CD4+ T cells sorted from blood. The cell subset or site label of this sample denotes: CD45RA+ positively selected. The sequence was collected from a man aged 30 to 39 in good health. CDR3 region: CASSLRDSHTEAFF. DNA sequence: TGTGCCAGCAGCCTCCGGGACAGCCACACTGAAGCTTTCTTT.